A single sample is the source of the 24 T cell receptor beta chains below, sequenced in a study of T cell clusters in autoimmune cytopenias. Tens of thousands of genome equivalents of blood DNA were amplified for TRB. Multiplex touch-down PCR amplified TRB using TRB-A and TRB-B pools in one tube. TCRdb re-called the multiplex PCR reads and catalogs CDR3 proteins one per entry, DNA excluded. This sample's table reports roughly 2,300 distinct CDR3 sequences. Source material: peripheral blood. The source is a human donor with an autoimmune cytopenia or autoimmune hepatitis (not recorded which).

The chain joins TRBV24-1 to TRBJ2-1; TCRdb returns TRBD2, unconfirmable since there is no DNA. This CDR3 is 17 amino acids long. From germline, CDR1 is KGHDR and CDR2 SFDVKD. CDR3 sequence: CATSEVLAGGRAYEQFF.

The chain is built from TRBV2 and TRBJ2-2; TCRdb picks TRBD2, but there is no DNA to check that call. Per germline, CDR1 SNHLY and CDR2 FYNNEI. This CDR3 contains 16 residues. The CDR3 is CASSVGLAGNTGELFF.

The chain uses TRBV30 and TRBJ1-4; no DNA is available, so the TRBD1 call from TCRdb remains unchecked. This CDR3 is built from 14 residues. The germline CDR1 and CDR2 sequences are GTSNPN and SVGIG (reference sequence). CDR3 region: CAYYRGPTNEKLFF.

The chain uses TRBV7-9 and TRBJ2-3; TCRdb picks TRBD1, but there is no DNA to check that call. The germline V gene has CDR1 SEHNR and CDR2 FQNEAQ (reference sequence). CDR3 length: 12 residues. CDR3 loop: CASSLGAGGCYF.

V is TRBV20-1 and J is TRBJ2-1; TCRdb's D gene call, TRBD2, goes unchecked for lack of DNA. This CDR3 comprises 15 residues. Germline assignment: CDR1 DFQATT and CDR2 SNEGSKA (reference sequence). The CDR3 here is CSARDGNGDFNEQFF.

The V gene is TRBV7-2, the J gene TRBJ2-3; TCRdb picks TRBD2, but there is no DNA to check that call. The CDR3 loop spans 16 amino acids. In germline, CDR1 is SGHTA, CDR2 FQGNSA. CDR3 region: CASSPGLAGGPHTQYF.

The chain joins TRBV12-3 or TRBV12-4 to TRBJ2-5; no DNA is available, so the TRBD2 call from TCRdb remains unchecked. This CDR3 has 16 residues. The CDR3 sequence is CASSLIGASGGRAQYF.

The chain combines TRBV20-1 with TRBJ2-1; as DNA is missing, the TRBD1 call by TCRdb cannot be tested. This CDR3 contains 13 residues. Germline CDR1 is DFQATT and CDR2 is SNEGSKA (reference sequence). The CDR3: CSAPTQGTNEQFF.

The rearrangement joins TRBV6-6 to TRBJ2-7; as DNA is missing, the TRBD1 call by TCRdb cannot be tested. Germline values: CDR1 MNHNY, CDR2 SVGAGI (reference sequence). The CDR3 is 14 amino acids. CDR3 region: CASRYQGQLGEQYF.

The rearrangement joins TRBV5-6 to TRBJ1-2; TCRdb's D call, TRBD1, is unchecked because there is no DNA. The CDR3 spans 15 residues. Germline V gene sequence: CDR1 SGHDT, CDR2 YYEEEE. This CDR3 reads CASSFWDRVENGYTF. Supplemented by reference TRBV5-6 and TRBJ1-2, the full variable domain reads DAGVTQSPTHLIKTRGQQVTLRCSPKSGHDTVSWYQQALGQGPQFIFQYYEEEERQRGNFPDRFSGHQFPNYSSELNVNALLLGDSALYLCASSFWDRVENGYTFGSGTRLTVV.

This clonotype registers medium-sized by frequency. This chain's CDR3 is CASSTDSTAYYEQYF. The rearrangement joins TRBV19 to TRBJ2-7; TCRdb outputs TRBD1, but without DNA this stays unchecked. CDR3 length: 15 amino acids. Germline CDR1 and CDR2: LNHDA and SQIVND (reference sequence). Together with reference TRBV19 and TRBJ2-7, the CDR3 gives the full variable domain: DGGITQSPKYLFRKEGQNVTLSCEQNLNHDAMYWYRQDPGQGLRLIYYSQIVNDFQKGDIAEGYSVSREKKESFPLTVTSAQKNPTAFYLCASSTDSTAYYEQYFGPGTRLTVT.

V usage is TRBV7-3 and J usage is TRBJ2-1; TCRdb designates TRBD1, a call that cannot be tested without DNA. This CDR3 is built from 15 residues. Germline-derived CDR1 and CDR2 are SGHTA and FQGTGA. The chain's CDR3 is CASSSDGGRLGKQFF.

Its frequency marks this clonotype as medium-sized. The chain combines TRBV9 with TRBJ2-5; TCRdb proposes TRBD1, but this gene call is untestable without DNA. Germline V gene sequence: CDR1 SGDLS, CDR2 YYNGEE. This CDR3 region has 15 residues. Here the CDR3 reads CASSPWTAPQETQYF.

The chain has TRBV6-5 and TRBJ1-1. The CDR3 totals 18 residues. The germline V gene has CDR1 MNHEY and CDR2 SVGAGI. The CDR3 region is CASSPLVQIGGRGTEAFF.

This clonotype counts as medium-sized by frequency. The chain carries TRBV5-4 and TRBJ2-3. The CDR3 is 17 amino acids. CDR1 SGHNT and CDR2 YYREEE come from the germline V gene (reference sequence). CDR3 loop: CASSFSAAASSTDTQYF. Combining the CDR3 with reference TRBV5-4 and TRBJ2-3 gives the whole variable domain ETGVTQSPTHLIKTRGQQVTLRCSSQSGHNTVSWYQQALGQGPQFIFQYYREEENGRGNFPPRFSGLQFPNYSSELNVNALELDDSALYLCASSFSAAASSTDTQYFGPGTRLTVL.

This chain's CDR3 is CSARDRGGATDTQYF. This sequence joins TRBV20-1 and TRBJ2-3; the D call of TRBD1 rests on TCRdb alone, since no DNA is present to check it. CDR3 length equals 15 residues. CDR1 is DFQATT, CDR2 SNEGSKA, per germline (reference sequence).

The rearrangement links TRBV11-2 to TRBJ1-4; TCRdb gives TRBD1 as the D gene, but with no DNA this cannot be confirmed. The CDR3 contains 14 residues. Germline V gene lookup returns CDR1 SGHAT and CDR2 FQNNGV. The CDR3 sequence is CASSQTGYNEKLFF.

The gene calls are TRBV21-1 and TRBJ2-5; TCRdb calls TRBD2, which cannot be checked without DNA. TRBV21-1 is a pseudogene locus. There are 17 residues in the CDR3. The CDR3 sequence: CASSKEGTSARIETQYF.

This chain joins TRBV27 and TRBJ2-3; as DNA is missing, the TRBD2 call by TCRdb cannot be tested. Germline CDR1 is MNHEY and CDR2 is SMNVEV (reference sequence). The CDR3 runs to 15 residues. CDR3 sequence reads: CASRSGSRSTDTQYF.

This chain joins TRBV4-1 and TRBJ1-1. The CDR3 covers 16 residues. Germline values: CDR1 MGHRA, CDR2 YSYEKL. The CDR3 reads CASSQDSSFGLTEAFF.

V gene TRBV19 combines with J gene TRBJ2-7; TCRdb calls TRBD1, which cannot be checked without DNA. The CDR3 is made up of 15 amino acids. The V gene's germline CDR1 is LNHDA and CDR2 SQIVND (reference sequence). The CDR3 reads CASSQGQGVPYEQYF.

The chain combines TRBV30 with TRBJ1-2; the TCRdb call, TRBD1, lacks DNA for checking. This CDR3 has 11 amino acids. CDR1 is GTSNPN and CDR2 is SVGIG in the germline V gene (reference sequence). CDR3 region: CAKQGFYGYTF.

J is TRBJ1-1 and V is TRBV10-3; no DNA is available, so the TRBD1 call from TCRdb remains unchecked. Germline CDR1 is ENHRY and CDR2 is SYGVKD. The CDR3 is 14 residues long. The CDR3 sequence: CAIRVDRENTEAFF.

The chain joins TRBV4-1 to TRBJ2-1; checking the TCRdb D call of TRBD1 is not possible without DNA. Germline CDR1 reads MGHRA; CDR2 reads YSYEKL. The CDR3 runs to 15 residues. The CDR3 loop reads CASSQGGQRGNEQFF.